This T cell receptor beta chain was sequenced in a study of identical twins. Overall study findings and caveats: It was possible that invariant MAIT and iNKT cells partly confounded the zero-insertion analyses. Carriage of fewer insertions was seen in abundant cord blood beta clonotypes, whereas memory repertoires showed none.

Healthy Caucasians supplied all donations. Addition of a universal primer site occurred through template switching, and cDNA carried unique molecular identifiers. TCRdb reanalysed the 5' RACE reads using MiXCR and keeps one entry per CDR3 protein. The repertoire holds around 550,000 distinct CDR3 sequences, roughly 15% seen once, with roughly 0.42% in the top ten. This CDR3 contains 14 residues. The germline V gene has CDR1 ENHRY and CDR2 SYGVKD. Unmatched junction bases numbered 3, after V lost 7 bases and J lost 3 bases. Points on this clonotype: The target antigen is unknown.

These same records also appear under a second study, on yellow fever vaccine responses in identical twins.

The clonotype originates from a woman under 30 in good health. The specimen was CD4+ T cells sorted from blood. This chain joins TRBV10-3 and TRBJ2-3, with 11 nucleotides matching TRBD2. The CDR3, as DNA: TGTGCCATCAAGACTAGCGGGGTTACAGATACGCAGTATTTT. It is translated as CAIKTSGVTDTQYF.